Following are 5 T cell receptor beta chains from one sample sequenced in a study of blood T cell repertoires in COVID-19. Libraries were prepared by immunoSEQ multiplex PCR; TCRdb keeps only in-frame clonotypes and omits some of them. The sample holds about 280,000 clones; approximately 86% are singletons and the top ten take about 10%. Material: peripheral blood. The receptors shown here come from a man aged 40-49 years with active or convalescent COVID-19.

The rearrangement uses TRBV5-1 and TRBJ2-5, with TRBD2 identical over 9 bases. CDR1 and CDR2 from the germline V gene are SGHRS and YFSETQ. This CDR3 has 15 residues. The junction had 7 bases not matched to a gene; V was cut back by 2 bases and J by 5 bases. DNA of the CDR3: TGCGCCAGCAGCTTTCTAGCGGGGCCACGGGAGACCCAGTACTTC. It encodes CASSFLAGPRETQYF.

The CDR3 region is CASSLEPPSSYNEQFF. For the CDR3, the DNA is TGCGCCAGCAGCTTGGAGCCCCCAAGCTCCTACAATGAGCAGTTCTTC. The chain links TRBV5-1 to TRBJ2-1; D remains ambiguous. Germline-derived CDR1 and CDR2 are SGHRS and YFSETQ. V was shortened by 0 bases and J by 0 bases, with 10 bases between the two germline ends. The CDR3 sequence is 16 residues long. Combining the CDR3 with reference TRBV5-1 and TRBJ2-1 gives the whole variable domain KAGVTQTPRYLIKTRGQQVTLSCSPISGHRSVSWYQQTPGQGLQFLFEYFSETQRNKGNFPGRFSGRQFSNSRSEMNVSTLELGDSALYLCASSLEPPSSYNEQFFGPGTRLTVL.

This chain connects TRBV19 to TRBJ1-1; the D gene is possibly TRBD1 (6 bases). Looked up from germline, CDR1 is LNHDA and CDR2 is SQIVND (reference sequence). V lost 5 bases and J lost 0, with 13 bases in between. The CDR3 covers 15 residues. The CDR3 protein is CASSLTDSMNTEAFF. The CDR3 DNA follows: TGTGCCAGTAGTCTTACGGACAGCATGAACACTGAAGCTTTCTTT.

The CDR3 DNA reads TGTGCCAGCAGCGGGGAGGCTGAAGCTTTCTTT. Residues: CASSGEAEAFF. V usage is TRBV9 and J usage is TRBJ1-1; D not certain. Germline V CDR1 and CDR2: SGDLS, YYNGEE. V was pared by 3 bases and J by 6 bases, with 6 bases between. This CDR3 has 11 residues. Using reference TRBV9 and TRBJ1-1 for the parts outside the CDR3, the full variable domain is DSGVTQTPKHLITATGQRVTLRCSPRSGDLSVYWYQQSLDQGLQFLIQYYNGEERAKGNILERFSAQQFPDLHSELNLSSLELGDSALYFCASSGEAEAFFGQGTRLTVV.

J is TRBJ1-5 and V is TRBV19, with D unresolved. Germline V gene sequence: CDR1 LNHDA, CDR2 SQIVND (reference sequence). This CDR3 has 14 amino acids. V was trimmed by 5 bases and J by 4 bases, leaving 12 bases between them. For the CDR3, the DNA is TGTGCCAGTAGTGCAAGGGAGGAAAATCAGCCCCAGCATTTT. It translates to CASSAREENQPQHF.